The source of this T cell receptor beta chain is a study of blood T cell repertoires in COVID-19. Only in-frame clones appear in the TCRdb table, and some are missing; sequencing was by immunoSEQ multiplex PCR. The top ten hold about an eighth of the sample, which has approximately 35,000 clones, 70% to 85% seen once. CDR1 and CDR2 from the germline V gene are SGHAT and FQNNGV. V lost 3 bases, J lost 2 bases, and 8 bases stayed unmatched. The CDR3 has 16 residues. V is TRBV11-2 and J is TRBJ2-5, with 8 bases lining up with TRBD2. This sequence was found in a human donor in a cohort sampled during active COVID-19. Sequenced sample: peripheral blood. The CDR3, as DNA: TGTGCCAGCAGCTTCGCGCTGGCGGGGGGACAAGAGACCCAGTACTTC. Protein: CASSFALAGGQETQYF.